This record covers a single T cell receptor (beta chain). Its antigen is as yet unknown. The entry originates in a study of OX40 agonist ivuxolimab in advanced cancers. Study summary: Intravenous ivuxolimab was administered to patients every 2 weeks at 0.01 to 10 mg/kg. General study results and limits: Nonresponders, in some cases, also had low normalized T-cell clonal expansion. The study observed clonal expansion of CD4+ and CD8+ blood T cells by week 6 at 0.1 to 3.0 mg/kg. The study found that CD8+ T cells averaged more expanded clones than CD4+.

Here immunoSEQ multiplex PCR was the method, and the copy in TCRdb shows in-frame clones only, minus some. Of tens of thousands of clones listed, 80% to 90% are singletons. Per germline, CDR1 MNHEY and CDR2 SVGAGI. This CDR3 has 16 amino acids. With 0 bases removed from V and 2 bases from J, the gap between germline ends came to 14 bases. The sequenced sample was CD4+ or CD8+ T cells sorted from blood, obtained in a trial of the OX40 agonist ivuxolimab. The origin of this receptor is an adult with an advanced solid tumor such as melanoma, head and neck, liver or kidney cancer. J is TRBJ2-7 and V is TRBV6-5, with a tentative D call TRBD1 (6 bases). The CDR3 DNA is TGTGCCAGCAGTTACTCGATACCGGGACAAGCCTACGAGCAGTACTTC. Its protein product is CASSYSIPGQAYEQYF.